The following is a T cell receptor (beta chain) sequence with its context. No antigen is known for it. The data were taken from a study of blood T cells in healthy people across ages. Findings of the study overall: Greater diversity and more naive CD4+ cells were seen in long-lived donors than in aged donors. Diversity of TCR beta per million T cells declined in a roughly linear way with age.

At least 5 micrograms of total RNA were extracted per sample. Together with a sample-barcoded 5' primer, a J-beta primer mix was included in a second PCR lasting about 7 to 12 cycles. TCRdb re-called the 5' RACE reads with MiXCR, one entry per CDR3 protein. The sample includes around 1.5 million distinct CDR3 sequences, 42% of them seen just once. V lost 6 bases to trimming and J lost 5 bases; unmatched junction nucleotides: 1. The CDR3 runs 13 residues. Germline CDR1 MNHNY, CDR2 SVGAGI (reference sequence). The sample consisted of blood. The receptor comes from a young woman in good health. This chain connects TRBV6-6 to TRBJ2-1, with 10 bases lining up with TRBD1. CDR3 DNA sequence: TGTGCCAGCAGGGGGACAGGGGACAATGAGCAGTTCTTC. Translation gives CASRGTGDNEQFF.